These 25 T cell receptor beta chains were sequenced from one sample in a study of shared clonotypes between healthy human individuals. Data came from immunoSEQ multiplex PCR; TCRdb stores just in-frame clones and leaves some out. The sample yields 550,000 to 650,000 clones, about 96% seen once. Terminally differentiated effector memory CD45RA+ cells were excluded from the naive CD8 cells, which were CD45RO-negative and positively selected for CCR7. Material: naive CD8+ T cells sorted from blood. The receptor set was obtained from a young woman in good health.

This clone was observed once. The V call is TRBV28, the J call TRBJ1-1; 7 bases fit TRBD1. After removal of 6 bases from V and 0 bases from J, the junction contained 4 bases not matched to a gene. Germline CDR1 MDHEN, CDR2 SYDVKM. The CDR3 is made up of 14 amino acids. CDR3 sequence (DNA): TGTGCCAGCAGCGGACAGGCGCTGAACACTGAAGCTTTCTTT. It encodes CASSGQALNTEAFF.

This chain uses TRBV5-4 with TRBJ2-2; 9 bases match TRBD1. Germline CDR1 SGHNT, CDR2 YYREEE (reference sequence). The V segment lost 0 bases and the J segment 4 bases; nucleotides outside the gene matches: 4. The CDR3 runs 16 residues. The DNA of the CDR3 is TGTGCCAGCAGCTTGGGGGACAGGGTGCTCACCGGGGAGCTGTTTTTT. Protein product: CASSLGDRVLTGELFF.

As for this clone: Other DNA sequences from this sample encode an identical CDR3 as well. The rearrangement uses TRBV7-9 and TRBJ2-7; D call uncertain. The V gene's germline CDR1 is SEHNR and CDR2 FQNEAQ (reference sequence). V dropped 1 base and J dropped 0 bases, with 7 bases sitting between them. The CDR3 is 14 amino acids. The CDR3 spells CASSLVGSSYEQYF. The CDR3 DNA reads TGTGCCAGCAGCTTAGTCGGTAGCTCCTACGAGCAGTACTTC.

The chain couples TRBV27 to TRBJ2-1, with D tentatively TRBD1 or TRBD2 (5 bases each). Trimming left V 0 bases short and J 7 bases short, with 16 bases between. Germline-derived CDR1 and CDR2 are MNHEY and SMNVEV (reference sequence). This CDR3 is 16 amino acids long. The CDR3 DNA follows: TGTGCCAGCAGTTTATCGTGGCTAGCTGGGGGTAATGAGCAGTTCTTC. Its translation is CASSLSWLAGGNEQFF.

The rearrangement uses TRBV13 and TRBJ2-1; 9 positions match TRBD1. CDR1 and CDR2 (germline): PRHDT, FYEKMQ (reference sequence). The CDR3 is made up of 16 amino acids. After removal of 6 bases from V and 4 bases from J, the junction contained 10 bases not matched to a gene. The DNA of the CDR3 is TGTGCCAGCAGGCCAGCCGGGACAGGGTCGTACAATGAGCAGTTCTTC. Protein: CASRPAGTGSYNEQFF.

The chain joins TRBV7-8 to TRBJ1-3; the match to TRBD1 covers 9 bases. This CDR3 spans 15 amino acids. Germline loops: CDR1 SGHVS, CDR2 FQNEAQ. J gave up 2 bases and V 5 bases, and 4 bases lay outside the gene matches. The CDR3 DNA is TGTGCCAGCAGCGCAGGGACAGGGACTGGAAACACCATATATTTT. Residues: CASSAGTGTGNTIYF.

The rearrangement links TRBV2 to TRBJ1-5; 7 nucleotides align to TRBD1. This CDR3 spans 17 amino acids. J lost 7 bases, V lost 2 bases, and 14 bases had no gene match. Per germline, CDR1 SNHLY and CDR2 FYNNEI. The CDR3 loop reads CASSEHTGEGMGQPQHF. The CDR3 region has the DNA TGTGCCAGCAGTGAACATACAGGGGAAGGTATGGGGCAGCCCCAGCATTTT.

This chain uses TRBV6-1 with TRBJ2-7, with a possible D match to TRBD1 (5 bases). The CDR3 length is 13 residues. Germline-derived CDR1 and CDR2 are MNHNS and SASEGT. The V and J ends lost 8 bases and 4 bases respectively, with 15 bases between them. This chain's CDR3 is CASRQRTDYEQYF. The DNA for the CDR3 is TGTGCCAGCCGACAGCGAACTGATTACGAGCAGTACTTC.

The CDR3 protein is CASQEDRGYEQYF. CDR3 bases: TGTGCCAGCCAGGAGGACAGGGGTTACGAGCAGTACTTC. The chain carries TRBV7-9 and TRBJ2-7; TRBD1 matches 9 bases. The CDR3 is 13 amino acids. Germline loops: CDR1 SEHNR, CDR2 FQNEAQ (reference sequence). V trimming: 8 bases; J trimming: 4 bases; junction bases outside the gene matches: 6.

J is TRBJ2-5 and V is TRBV28; D gene unclear. Germline V CDR1 and CDR2: MDHEN, SYDVKM. The CDR3 is 13 amino acids. V gave up 2 bases and J gave up 5 bases, with 9 bases separating them. The CDR3 reads CASSLTMVETQYF. The CDR3 DNA is TGTGCCAGCAGTTTAACGATGGTGGAGACCCAGTACTTC.

The gene calls are TRBV13 and TRBJ2-6; 7 bases are a match to TRBD1. J gave up 2 bases and V 5 bases, and 6 bases lay outside the gene matches. The germline V gene encodes CDR1 PRHDT and CDR2 FYEKMQ (reference sequence). The CDR3 contains 16 residues. CDR3 protein: CASSGRRGPGANVLTF. CDR3 sequence (DNA): TGTGCCAGCAGCGGCCGAAGGGGGCCTGGGGCCAACGTCCTGACTTTC. Based on the CDR3 plus reference TRBV13 and TRBJ2-6, the full variable domain is AAGVIQSPRHLIKEKRETATLKCYPIPRHDTVYWYQQGPGQDPQFLISFYEKMQSDKGSIPDRFSAQQFSDYHSELNMSSLELGDSALYFCASSGRRGPGANVLTFGAGSRLTVL.

The V gene is TRBV7-3, the J gene TRBJ1-5; D is undetermined. The V and J ends lost 3 bases and 0 bases respectively, with 9 bases between them. The CDR3 runs 15 residues. Looked up from germline, CDR1 is SGHTA and CDR2 is FQGTGA. The CDR3, as DNA: TGTGCCAGCAGCTTGCCCCACCATAGCAATCAGCCCCAGCATTTT. Its protein product is CASSLPHHSNQPQHF.

The chain couples TRBV6-5 to TRBJ2-2, with a weak D call TRBD1 (5 bases). CDR1 MNHEY and CDR2 SVGAGI come from the germline V gene. This CDR3 has 15 amino acids. Trimming cost V 3 bases and J 7 bases, with 15 bases left between them. The CDR3 loop reads CASSYSSVQGGELFF. CDR3 sequence (DNA): TGTGCCAGCAGTTATTCGAGCGTCCAGGGCGGGGAGCTGTTTTTT.

This chain uses TRBV6-4 with TRBJ2-3; D remains ambiguous. The CDR3 has 12 residues. The V gene's germline CDR1 is MRHNA and CDR2 SNTAGT. V was trimmed by 6 bases and J by 2 bases, leaving 6 bases between them. The CDR3 nucleotides read TGTGCCAGCAGGACTCTCACAGATACGCAGTATTTT. It translates to CASRTLTDTQYF.

V gene TRBV7-9 combines with J gene TRBJ2-3; 8 nucleotides agree with TRBD2. The germline gives CDR1 SEHNR, CDR2 FQNEAQ (reference sequence). V lost 3 bases, J lost 3 bases, and 5 bases stayed unmatched. This CDR3 comprises 15 residues. In DNA, the CDR3 is TGTGCCAGCAGCTTCGGACTAGCTGGAACAGATACGCAGTATTTT. Translating gives CASSFGLAGTDTQYF.

The gene calls are TRBV9 and TRBJ2-5; tentative D call: TRBD1 (6 bases). Deletions cut 0 bases from V and 5 bases from J, with 23 bases between. The CDR3 totals 18 residues. Per germline, CDR1 SGDLS and CDR2 YYNGEE. The CDR3 DNA follows: TGTGCCAGCAGCGTAGGGGGAAGAACAGGGTCGATCAGGGAGACCCAGTACTTC. Residues: CASSVGGRTGSIRETQYF.

The J gene is TRBJ2-7, the V gene TRBV7-6; 11 bases line up with TRBD2. Germline V lookup: CDR1 SGHVS, CDR2 FNYEAQ. The CDR3 has 16 residues. After removal of 4 bases from V and 4 bases from J, the junction contained 9 bases not matched to a gene. CDR3 sequence: CASSSLAGVSMYEQYF. For the CDR3, the DNA is TGTGCCAGCAGCTCACTAGCGGGAGTATCTATGTACGAGCAGTACTTC.

The CDR3 bases are TGTGCCAGCAGCTTAGTTGGCGGGAGCGCAGAGACCCAGTACTTC. It is translated as CASSLVGGSAETQYF. V gene TRBV11-2 combines with J gene TRBJ2-5; TRBD2 matches 7 bases. The germline V gene has CDR1 SGHAT and CDR2 FQNNGV. CDR3 length: 15 amino acids. The V gene end was trimmed by 1 base and the J gene end by 4 bases; junction bases not matched to a gene: 6.

The V gene is TRBV14, the J gene TRBJ2-3; a weak D match, TRBD2 (6 bases). The V end was cut by 1 base, the J end by 8 bases, with 16 bases between. CDR1 is SGHDN, CDR2 FVKESK, per germline. The CDR3 is 15 amino acids. The CDR3 DNA reads as TGTGCCAGCAGCCAAGTCGGCGGGATTGGTGCTACGCAGTATTTT. Its translation: CASSQVGGIGATQYF.

The chain employs TRBV19 and TRBJ2-7; a weak D match, TRBD2 (5 bases). The V end lost 0 bases, the J end lost 3 bases, and 9 bases lay between the germline ends. The germline V gene has CDR1 LNHDA and CDR2 SQIVND (reference sequence). The length of the CDR3 is 14 residues. The CDR3 here is CASSIDLEDYEQYF. DNA for the CDR3: TGTGCCAGTAGTATAGATCTGGAGGACTACGAGCAGTACTTC.

This clone was counted only a few times. V usage is TRBV9 and J usage is TRBJ2-1; D unclear. CDR3 length: 11 amino acids. Germline values: CDR1 SGDLS, CDR2 YYNGEE. The ends were cut back, 0 bases at V and 8 bases at J, with 3 bases in the middle. The CDR3 nucleotides are TGTGCCAGCAGCGTAGGCCATGAGCAGTTCTTC. As protein: CASSVGHEQFF.

V gene TRBV5-7 combines with J gene TRBJ1-1; possible D gene TRBD1, 5 bases. TRBV5-7 is flagged as an ORF with uncertain function. The V end was cut by 1 base, the J end by 8 bases, with 18 bases between. CDR3 length equals 15 residues. CDR3 nucleotides: TGTGCCAGCAGCTTGTCTGGGCGATCGGGGACCGAAGCTTTCTTT. Encoded protein: CASSLSGRSGTEAFF.

The chain combines TRBV7-8 with TRBJ2-5; 9 bases are a match to TRBD2. CDR1 and CDR2 (germline): SGHVS, FQNEAQ. V trimming: 1 base; J trimming: 5 bases; junction bases outside the gene matches: 14. The CDR3 contains 18 residues. In DNA, the CDR3 is TGTGCCAGCAGCTTAGGATACGTAGGCGGGAGGGCAGGGGAGACCCAGTACTTC. Protein sequence: CASSLGYVGGRAGETQYF.

This chain connects TRBV28 to TRBJ1-4; no definite D call. The CDR3 sequence is 16 residues long. The ends were cut back, 6 bases at V and 3 bases at J, with 17 bases in the middle. Germline values: CDR1 MDHEN, CDR2 SYDVKM. The CDR3 is CASSPFGGKANEKLFF. The CDR3 region has the DNA TGTGCCAGCAGCCCCTTCGGCGGGAAGGCTAATGAAAAACTGTTTTTT.

The chain uses TRBV28 and TRBJ2-7; D possibly uses TRBD1 or TRBD2 (5 bases each). The CDR3 is 13 amino acids. V shed 4 bases and J shed 6 bases, with 13 bases lying between them. Germline assignment: CDR1 MDHEN and CDR2 SYDVKM. The CDR3 protein is CASSSGGGSEQYF. The CDR3 DNA reads as TGTGCCAGCAGTTCTGGGGGTGGGAGCGAGCAGTACTTC. Drawing the rest from reference TRBV28 and TRBJ2-7, the complete variable domain is DVKVTQSSRYLVKRTGEKVFLECVQDMDHENMFWYRQDPGLGLRLIYFSYDVKMKEKGDIPEGYSVSREKKERFSLILESASTNQTSMYLCASSSGGGSEQYFGPGTRLTVT.